This T cell receptor (beta chain) emerged from a study of cytomegalovirus exposure and HLA in healthy donors. Study results and caveats: Association of some 18,000 TCR beta sequences with HLA alleles was found at 0.05 false discovery rate in a later analysis.

V lost 7 bases and J 1 base, leaving 8 bases between the germline ends. There are 14 residues in the CDR3. CDR1 SNHLY and CDR2 FYNNEI come from the germline V gene. At the time of sampling, donors were nominally healthy, though unrecorded immune exposures were likely. PCR was performed using 60 Vbeta and 13 Jbeta primers. The repertoire was sequenced with immunoSEQ multiplex PCR; TCRdb's copy has only in-frame clones and lacks some. Found here are some 190,000 clones, 65% to 85% of them singletons; the top ten hold roughly 2.3%. On this clone: Its specificity is unknown.

This chain links TRBV2 with TRBJ2-6; D unclear. The TCR was taken from a male donor in good health and CMV-seronegative. The sample comprised PBMCs. The CDR3 region has the DNA TGTGCCAGCATGGAGTCATCTGGGGCCAACGTCCTGACTTTC. Translating gives CASMESSGANVLTF.